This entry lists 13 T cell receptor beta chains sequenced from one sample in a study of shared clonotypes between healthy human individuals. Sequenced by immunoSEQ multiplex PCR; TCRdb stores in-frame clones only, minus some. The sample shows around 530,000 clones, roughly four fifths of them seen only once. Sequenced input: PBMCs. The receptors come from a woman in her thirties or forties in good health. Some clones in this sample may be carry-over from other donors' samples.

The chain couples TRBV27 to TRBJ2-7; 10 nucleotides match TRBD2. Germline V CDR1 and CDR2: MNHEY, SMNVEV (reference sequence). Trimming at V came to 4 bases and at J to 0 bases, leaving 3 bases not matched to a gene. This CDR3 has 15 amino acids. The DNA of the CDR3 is TGTGCCAGCAGTTACAGCGGGAGGGCCTCCTACGAGCAGTACTTC. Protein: CASSYSGRASYEQYF.

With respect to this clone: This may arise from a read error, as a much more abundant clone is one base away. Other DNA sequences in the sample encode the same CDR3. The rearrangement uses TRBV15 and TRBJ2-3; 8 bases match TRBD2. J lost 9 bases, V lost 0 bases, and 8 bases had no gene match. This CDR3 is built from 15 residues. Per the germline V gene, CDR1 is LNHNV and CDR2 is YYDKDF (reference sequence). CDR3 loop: CATSRDKTSGNTQYF. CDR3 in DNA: TGTGCCACCAGCAGAGATAAAACTAGCGGAAACACGCAGTATTTT.

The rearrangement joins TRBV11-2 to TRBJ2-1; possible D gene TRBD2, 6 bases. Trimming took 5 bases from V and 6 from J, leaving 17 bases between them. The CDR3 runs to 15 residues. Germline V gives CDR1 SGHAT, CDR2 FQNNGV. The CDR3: CASSDETAAGNEQFF. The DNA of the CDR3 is TGTGCCAGCAGCGATGAAACAGCAGCGGGCAATGAGCAGTTCTTC.

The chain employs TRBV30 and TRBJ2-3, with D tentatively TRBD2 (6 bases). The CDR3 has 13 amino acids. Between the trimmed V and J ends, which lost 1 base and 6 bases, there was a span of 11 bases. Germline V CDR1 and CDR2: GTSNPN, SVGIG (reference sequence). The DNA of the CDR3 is TGTGCCTGGAGTGCCAACGGAGGGGATACGCAGTATTTT. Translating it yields CAWSANGGDTQYF.

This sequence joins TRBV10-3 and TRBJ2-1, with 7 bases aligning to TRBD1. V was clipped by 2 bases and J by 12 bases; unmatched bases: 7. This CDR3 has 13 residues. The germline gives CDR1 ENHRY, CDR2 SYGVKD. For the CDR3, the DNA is TGTGCCATCAGTGAGGGTACAGGGGATGGGCAGTTCTTC. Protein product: CAISEGTGDGQFF.

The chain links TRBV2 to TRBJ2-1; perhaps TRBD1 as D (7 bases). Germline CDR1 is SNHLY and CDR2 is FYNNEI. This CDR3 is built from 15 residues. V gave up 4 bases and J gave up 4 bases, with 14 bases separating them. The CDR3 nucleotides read TGTGCCAGCAGTGGTTCCCCAGGGGGGTACAATGAGCAGTTCTTC. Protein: CASSGSPGGYNEQFF.

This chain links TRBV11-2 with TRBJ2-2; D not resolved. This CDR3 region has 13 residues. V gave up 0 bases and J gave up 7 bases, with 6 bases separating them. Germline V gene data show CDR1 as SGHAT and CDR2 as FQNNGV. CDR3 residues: CASSLDHIGELFF. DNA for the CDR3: TGTGCCAGCAGCTTAGACCATATCGGGGAGCTGTTTTTT.

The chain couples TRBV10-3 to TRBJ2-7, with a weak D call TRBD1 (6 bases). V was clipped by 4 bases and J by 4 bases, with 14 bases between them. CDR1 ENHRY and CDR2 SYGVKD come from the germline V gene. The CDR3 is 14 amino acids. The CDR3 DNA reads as TGTGCCATCAGTGTGTTACAGGGTACTTACGAGCAGTACTTC. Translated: CAISVLQGTYEQYF.

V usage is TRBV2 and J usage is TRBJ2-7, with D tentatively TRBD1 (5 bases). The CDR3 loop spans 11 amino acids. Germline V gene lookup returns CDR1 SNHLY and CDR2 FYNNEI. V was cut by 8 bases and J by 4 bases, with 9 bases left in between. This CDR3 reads CASGDSYEQYF. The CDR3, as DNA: TGTGCCAGCGGAGACAGTTACGAGCAGTACTTC.

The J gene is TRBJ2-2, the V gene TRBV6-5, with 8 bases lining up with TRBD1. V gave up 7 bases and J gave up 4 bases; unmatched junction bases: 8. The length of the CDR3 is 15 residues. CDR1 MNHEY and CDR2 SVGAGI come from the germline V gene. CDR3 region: CASTLTGVGTGELFF. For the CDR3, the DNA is TGTGCCAGCACCCTGACAGGGGTTGGCACCGGGGAGCTGTTTTTT.

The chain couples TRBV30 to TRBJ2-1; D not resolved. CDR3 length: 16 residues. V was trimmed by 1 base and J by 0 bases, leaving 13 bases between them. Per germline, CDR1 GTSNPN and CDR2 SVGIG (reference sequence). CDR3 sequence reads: CAWSAYDWVSYNEQFF. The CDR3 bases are TGTGCCTGGAGTGCCTACGACTGGGTCTCCTACAATGAGCAGTTCTTC.

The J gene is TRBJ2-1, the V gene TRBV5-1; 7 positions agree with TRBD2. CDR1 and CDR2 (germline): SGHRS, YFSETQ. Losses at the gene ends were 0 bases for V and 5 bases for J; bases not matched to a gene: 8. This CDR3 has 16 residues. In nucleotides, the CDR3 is TGCGCCAGCAGCTTGGGGCCCAGCGGGGAGCACAATGAGCAGTTCTTC. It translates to CASSLGPSGEHNEQFF. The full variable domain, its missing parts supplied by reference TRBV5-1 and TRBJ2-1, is KAGVTQTPRYLIKTRGQQVTLSCSPISGHRSVSWYQQTPGQGLQFLFEYFSETQRNKGNFPGRFSGRQFSNSRSEMNVSTLELGDSALYLCASSLGPSGEHNEQFFGPGTRLTVL.

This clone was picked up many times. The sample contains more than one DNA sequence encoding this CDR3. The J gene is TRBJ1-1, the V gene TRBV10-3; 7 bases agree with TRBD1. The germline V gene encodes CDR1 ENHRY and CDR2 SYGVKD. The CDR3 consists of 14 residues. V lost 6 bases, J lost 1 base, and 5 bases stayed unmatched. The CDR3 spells CAIRGTERNTEAFF. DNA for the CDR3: TGTGCCATCAGAGGGACAGAAAGGAACACTGAAGCTTTCTTT.